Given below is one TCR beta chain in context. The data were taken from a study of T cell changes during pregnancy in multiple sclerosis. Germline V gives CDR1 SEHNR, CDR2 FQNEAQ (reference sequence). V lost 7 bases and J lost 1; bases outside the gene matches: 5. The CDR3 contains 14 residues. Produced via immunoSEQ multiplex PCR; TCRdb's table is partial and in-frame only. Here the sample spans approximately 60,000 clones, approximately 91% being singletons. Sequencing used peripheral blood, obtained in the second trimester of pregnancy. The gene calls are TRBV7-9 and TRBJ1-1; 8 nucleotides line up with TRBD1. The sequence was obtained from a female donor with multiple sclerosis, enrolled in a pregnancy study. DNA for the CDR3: TGTGCCAGCATCATGGGGACAGGGAACACTGAAGCTTTCTTT. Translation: CASIMGTGNTEAFF.